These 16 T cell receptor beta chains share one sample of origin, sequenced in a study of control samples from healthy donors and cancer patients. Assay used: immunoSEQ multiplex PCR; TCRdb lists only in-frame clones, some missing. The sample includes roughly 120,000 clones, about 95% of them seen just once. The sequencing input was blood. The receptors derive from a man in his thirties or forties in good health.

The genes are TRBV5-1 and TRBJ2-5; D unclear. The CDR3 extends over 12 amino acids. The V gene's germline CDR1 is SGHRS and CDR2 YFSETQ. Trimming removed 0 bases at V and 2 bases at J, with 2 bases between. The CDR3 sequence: CASSLGQETQYF. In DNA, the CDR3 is TGCGCCAGCAGCTTGGGACAAGAGACCCAGTACTTC. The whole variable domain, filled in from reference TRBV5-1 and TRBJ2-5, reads KAGVTQTPRYLIKTRGQQVTLSCSPISGHRSVSWYQQTPGQGLQFLFEYFSETQRNKGNFPGRFSGRQFSNSRSEMNVSTLELGDSALYLCASSLGQETQYFGPGTRLLVL.

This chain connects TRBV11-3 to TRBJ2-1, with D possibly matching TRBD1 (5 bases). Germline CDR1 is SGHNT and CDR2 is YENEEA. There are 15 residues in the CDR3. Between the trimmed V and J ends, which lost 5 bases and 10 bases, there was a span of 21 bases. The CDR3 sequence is CASSPEVTRYREQFF. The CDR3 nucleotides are TGTGCCAGCAGCCCAGAGGTGACTCGCTACAGGGAGCAGTTCTTC.

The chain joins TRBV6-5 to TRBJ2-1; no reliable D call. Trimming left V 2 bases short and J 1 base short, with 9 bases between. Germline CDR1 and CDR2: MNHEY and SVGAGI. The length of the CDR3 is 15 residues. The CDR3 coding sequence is TGTGCCAGCAGTTACGCCCGTTTATCCTACAATGAGCAGTTCTTC. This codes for CASSYARLSYNEQFF.

The CDR3 spells CASSSDRGLNTGELFF. CDR3 nucleotide sequence: TGCGCCAGCAGCTCGGACAGGGGCCTGAACACCGGGGAGCTGTTTTTT. The chain joins TRBV5-1 to TRBJ2-2; 9 positions agree with TRBD1. CDR1 is SGHRS and CDR2 is YFSETQ in the germline V gene. V trimming: 3 bases; J trimming: 1 base; junction bases outside the gene matches: 4. The length of the CDR3 is 16 residues.

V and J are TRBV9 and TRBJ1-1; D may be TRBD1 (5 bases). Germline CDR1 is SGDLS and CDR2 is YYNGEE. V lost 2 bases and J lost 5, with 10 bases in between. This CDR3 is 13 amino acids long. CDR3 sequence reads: CASSVGAMTEAFF. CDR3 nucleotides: TGTGCCAGCAGCGTTGGGGCTATGACTGAAGCTTTCTTT.

This chain's CDR3 is CASINGTGGYGYTF. Here the CDR3 DNA reads TGTGCCAGCATAAACGGGACAGGGGGCTATGGCTACACCTTC. The chain employs TRBV21-1 and TRBJ1-2; TRBD1, the D gene given by the table, was not confirmed from the DNA. TRBV21-1 is noted as a pseudogene. The CDR3 consists of 14 residues.

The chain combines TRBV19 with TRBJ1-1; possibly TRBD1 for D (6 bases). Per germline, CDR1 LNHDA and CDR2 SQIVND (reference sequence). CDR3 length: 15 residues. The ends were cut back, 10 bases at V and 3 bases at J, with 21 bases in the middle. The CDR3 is CATRDISPGDTEAFF. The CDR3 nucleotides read TGTGCCACCCGGGACATTTCACCGGGGGACACTGAAGCTTTCTTT.

The CDR3 region has the DNA TGTGCCTGGAGCTCCAACACAGGACTTGAGCAGTACTTC. Translation: CAWSSNTGLEQYF. The J gene is TRBJ2-7, the V gene TRBV30; D is perhaps TRBD1 or TRBD2 (5 bases each). CDR1 GTSNPN and CDR2 SVGIG come from the germline V gene (reference sequence). The V end was cut by 3 bases, the J end by 7 bases, with 16 bases between. This CDR3 has 13 residues.

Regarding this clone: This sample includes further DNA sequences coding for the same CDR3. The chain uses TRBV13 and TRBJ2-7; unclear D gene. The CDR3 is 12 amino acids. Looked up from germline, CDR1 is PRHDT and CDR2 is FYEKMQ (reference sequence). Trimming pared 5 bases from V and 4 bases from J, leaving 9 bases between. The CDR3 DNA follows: TGTGCCAGCAGCCTTCAGACTTACGAGCAGTACTTC. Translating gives CASSLQTYEQYF.

In DNA form, the CDR3 reads TGTGCCAGCAGCCCCAGGGGGGGAGGCAATCAGCCCCAGCATTTT. Translation gives CASSPRGGGNQPQHF. The J gene is TRBJ1-5, the V gene TRBV28, with 7 positions matching TRBD1. CDR1 MDHEN and CDR2 SYDVKM come from the germline V gene. V lost 6 bases, J lost 2 bases, and 7 bases stayed unmatched. This CDR3 spans 15 amino acids.

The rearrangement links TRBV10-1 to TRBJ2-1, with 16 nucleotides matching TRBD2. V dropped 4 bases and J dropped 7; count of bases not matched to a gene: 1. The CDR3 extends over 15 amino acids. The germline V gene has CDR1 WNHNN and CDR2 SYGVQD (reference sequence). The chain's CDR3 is CASSVGLAGGNEQFF. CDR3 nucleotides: TGCGCCAGCAGTGTGGGACTAGCGGGGGGGAATGAGCAGTTCTTC.

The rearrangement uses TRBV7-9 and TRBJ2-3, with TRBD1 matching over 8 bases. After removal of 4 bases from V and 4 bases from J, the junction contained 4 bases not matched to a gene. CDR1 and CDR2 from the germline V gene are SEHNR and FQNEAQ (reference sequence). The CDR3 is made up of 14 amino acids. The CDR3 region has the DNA TGTGCCAGCAGCTCCAGGGGGCACGCAGATACGCAGTATTTT. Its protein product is CASSSRGHADTQYF. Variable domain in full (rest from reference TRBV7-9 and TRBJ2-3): DTGVSQNPRHKITKRGQNVTFRCDPISEHNRLYWYRQTLGQGPEFLTYFQNEAQLEKSRLLSDRFSAERPKGSFSTLEIQRTEQGDSAMYLCASSSRGHADTQYFGPGTRLTVL.

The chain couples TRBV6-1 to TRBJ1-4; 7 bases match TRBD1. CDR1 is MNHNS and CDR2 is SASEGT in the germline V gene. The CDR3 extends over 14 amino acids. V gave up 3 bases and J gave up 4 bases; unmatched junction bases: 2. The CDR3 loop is CASSDGTVNEKLFF. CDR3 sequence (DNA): TGTGCCAGCAGTGACGGGACAGTTAATGAAAAACTGTTTTTT.

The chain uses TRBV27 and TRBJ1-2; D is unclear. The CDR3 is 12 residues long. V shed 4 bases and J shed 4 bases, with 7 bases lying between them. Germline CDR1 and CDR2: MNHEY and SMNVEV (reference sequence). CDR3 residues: CASSSQGYGYTF. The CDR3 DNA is TGTGCCAGCAGTTCTCAAGGCTATGGCTACACCTTC.

CDR3 region: CASRSTGHSYNSPLHF. The CDR3 DNA sequence: TGTGCCAGCAGGTCTACAGGGCACTCCTATAATTCACCCCTCCACTTT. The chain uses TRBV5-8 and TRBJ1-6; a weak D match, TRBD1 (6 bases). CDR3 size: 16 residues. The V and J ends lost 5 bases and 0 bases respectively, with 12 bases between them. Per the germline V gene, CDR1 is SGHTS and CDR2 is YDEGEE.

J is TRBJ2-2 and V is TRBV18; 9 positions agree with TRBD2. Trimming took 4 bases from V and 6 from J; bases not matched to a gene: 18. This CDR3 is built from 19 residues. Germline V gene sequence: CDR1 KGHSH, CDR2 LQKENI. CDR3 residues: CASSRRDSTGLAGAGELFF. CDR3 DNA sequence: TGTGCCAGCTCACGCCGGGACAGCACGGGACTAGCAGGCGCCGGGGAGCTGTTTTTT.